A single sample is the source of the 9 T cell receptor beta chains below, sequenced in a study of shared clonotypes between healthy human individuals. Here immunoSEQ multiplex PCR was the method, and the copy in TCRdb shows in-frame clones only, minus some. The sample has more than 1.2 million clones, 97% to 99% seen once. Sequenced: naive CD4+ T cells sorted from blood. As for subset: CD45RA+ positively selected. All receptors derive from a man younger than 45 in good health.

This chain uses TRBV18 with TRBJ2-3; either TRBD1 or TRBD2 may fit D (6 bases each). V shed 6 bases and J shed 2 bases, with 18 bases lying between them. The germline V gene has CDR1 KGHSH and CDR2 LQKENI. CDR3 length: 16 amino acids. The DNA of the CDR3 is TGTGCCAGCTCGTCCGGTCGAGGGGGGATCACAGATACGCAGTATTTT. Protein: CASSSGRGGITDTQYF.

About this clone itself: This sample includes further DNA sequences coding for the same CDR3. The rearrangement joins TRBV28 to TRBJ1-5; TRBD1 is a possible D gene (5 bases). In germline, CDR1 is MDHEN, CDR2 SYDVKM. The CDR3 totals 14 residues. The V end lost 3 bases, the J end lost 0 bases, and 6 bases lay between the germline ends. The CDR3 protein is CASSLGVSNQPQHF. DNA of the CDR3: TGTGCCAGCAGTTTGGGGGTTAGCAATCAGCCCCAGCATTTT. Together with reference TRBV28 and TRBJ1-5, the CDR3 gives the full variable domain: DVKVTQSSRYLVKRTGEKVFLECVQDMDHENMFWYRQDPGLGLRLIYFSYDVKMKEKGDIPEGYSVSREKKERFSLILESASTNQTSMYLCASSLGVSNQPQHFGDGTRLSIL.

The chain carries TRBV27 and TRBJ2-1, with D hard to call. The CDR3 extends over 12 amino acids. V lost 8 bases and J lost 10, with 15 bases in between. Germline V lookup: CDR1 MNHEY, CDR2 SMNVEV (reference sequence). In DNA, the CDR3 is TGTGCCAGCGGAAAGGGTTTTGGGGAGCAGTTCTTC. This gives the protein CASGKGFGEQFF.

This chain links TRBV5-6 with TRBJ2-1; 8 bases agree with TRBD2. Per the germline V gene, CDR1 is SGHDT and CDR2 is YYEEEE. After removal of 0 bases from V and 8 bases from J, the junction contained 13 bases not matched to a gene. The CDR3 extends over 17 amino acids. Here the CDR3 reads CASSLGGSGIPPHEQFF. CDR3 DNA: TGTGCCAGCAGCTTGGGGGGTAGCGGGATTCCCCCCCATGAGCAGTTCTTC.

The J gene is TRBJ2-5, the V gene TRBV19; D possibly uses TRBD1 or TRBD2 (5 bases each). The germline gives CDR1 LNHDA, CDR2 SQIVND (reference sequence). V shed 4 bases and J shed 1 base, with 10 bases lying between them. The length of the CDR3 is 14 residues. CDR3 amino acids: CASSTGTAQETQYF. The CDR3, as DNA: TGTGCCAGTAGTACCGGGACCGCCCAAGAGACCCAGTACTTC.

The genes are TRBV19 and TRBJ2-2; 7 nucleotides match TRBD1. The CDR3 extends over 15 amino acids. CDR1 is LNHDA, CDR2 SQIVND, per germline (reference sequence). Trimming removed 3 bases from V and 1 base from J; junction bases left unmatched: 2. The CDR3 sequence is CASSIYRGNTGELFF. The CDR3 region has the DNA TGTGCCAGTAGTATTTACAGGGGGAACACCGGGGAGCTGTTTTTT.

The chain is built from TRBV29-1 and TRBJ1-2, with D maybe TRBD1 (6 bases). The ends were cut back, 4 bases at V and 8 bases at J, with 20 bases in the middle. Germline CDR1 and CDR2: SQVTM and ANQGSEA. There are 14 residues in the CDR3. CDR3 nucleotides: TGCAGCGTTGTTCCCCGACAGGCCTTTTTGGGCTACACCTTC. It codes for CSVVPRQAFLGYTF.

In regard to this clone: Other nucleotide sequences from this sample produce the same CDR3. The V call is TRBV4-1, the J call TRBJ2-5; D is unclear. The V and J ends lost 1 base and 5 bases respectively, with 8 bases between them. This CDR3 has 13 residues. Germline CDR1 is MGHRA and CDR2 is YSYEKL. CDR3 DNA sequence: TGCGCCAGCAGCCAAGGGGTGTTGGAGACCCAGTACTTC. Amino acids: CASSQGVLETQYF.

The gene calls are TRBV2 and TRBJ2-7, with a tentative D call TRBD1 (5 bases). V lost 3 bases and J lost 2, with 5 bases in between. CDR3 length: 12 residues. Germline V CDR1 and CDR2: SNHLY, FYNNEI. CDR3 residues: CASSEDTYEQYF. In DNA form, the CDR3 reads TGTGCCAGCAGTGAGGACACCTACGAGCAGTACTTC.